These 26 T cell receptor beta chains were sequenced from one sample in a study of siplizumab effects on memory and regulatory T cells. Clones were read by immunoSEQ multiplex PCR, and TCRdb kept only the in-frame ones, dropping some. The sample lists around 110,000 clones, around 94% occurring once. The sample was non-Treg CD4+ T cells sorted from blood. These receptors were collected from a human donor in good health.

The V gene is TRBV5-1, the J gene TRBJ2-3; weak D call: TRBD1 (6 bases). CDR1 is SGHRS and CDR2 is YFSETQ in the germline V gene. V lost 1 base and J lost 2, with 11 bases in between. The CDR3 is 15 residues long. CDR3: CASSLNRANTDTQYF. CDR3 in DNA: TGCGCCAGCAGCTTGAACAGGGCTAACACAGATACGCAGTATTTT.

J is TRBJ1-6 and V is TRBV13; D uncertain. CDR3 length: 16 residues. Trimming removed 0 bases at V and 0 bases at J, with 6 bases between. Germline CDR1 reads PRHDT; CDR2 reads FYEKMQ (reference sequence). CDR3 loop: CASSLGRNSYNSPLHF. CDR3 sequence (DNA): TGTGCCAGCAGCTTAGGACGCAACTCCTATAATTCACCCCTCCACTTT.

This clone appeared once. The rearrangement uses TRBV7-8 and TRBJ2-5, with D perhaps given as TRBD1 or TRBD2 (5 bases each). Trimming pared 4 bases from V and 3 bases from J, leaving 21 bases between. The CDR3 extends over 17 amino acids. The germline V gene encodes CDR1 SGHVS and CDR2 FQNEAQ. CDR3 amino acids: CASSSRDPIFPKETQYF. CDR3 coding DNA: TGTGCCAGCAGCTCCCGGGACCCCATTTTCCCGAAAGAGACCCAGTACTTC.

This clone has only one observation. This chain uses TRBV7-2 with TRBJ1-6, with D possibly being TRBD1 (6 bases). The ends were cut back, 8 bases at V and 0 bases at J, with 14 bases in the middle. CDR3 length: 16 residues. Germline V gene lookup returns CDR1 SGHTA and CDR2 FQGNSA. The CDR3 region has the DNA TGTGCCAGCTACACGGGAGGGGGCTCCTATAATTCACCCCTCCACTTT. Translated, it gives CASYTGGGSYNSPLHF.

This rearrangement joins TRBV18 to TRBJ1-5, with D unresolved. In germline, CDR1 is KGHSH, CDR2 LQKENI. Trimming stripped 3 bases from V and 0 bases from J, with 9 bases between. The length of the CDR3 is 15 residues. The CDR3 DNA reads TGTGCCAGCTCACCGGGTGGGAGTAGCAATCAGCCCCAGCATTTT. It encodes CASSPGGSSNQPQHF.

The V and J genes are TRBV5-4 and TRBJ1-2, with D possibly matching TRBD1 (5 bases). V was clipped by 4 bases and J by 2 bases, with 9 bases between them. Germline V gene sequence: CDR1 SGHNT, CDR2 YYREEE (reference sequence). This CDR3 region has 13 residues. The CDR3 DNA reads TGTGCCAGCAGCCTGGACAAAAACTATGGCTACACCTTC. It is translated as CASSLDKNYGYTF.

V usage is TRBV5-8 and J usage is TRBJ1-2, with 8 bases fitting TRBD1. Germline V CDR1 and CDR2: SGHTS, YDEGEE. Trimming at V came to 4 bases and at J to 7 bases, leaving 6 bases not matched to a gene. This CDR3 region has 13 residues. The CDR3 loop is CASSTGQGGGYTF. The CDR3 bases are TGTGCCAGCAGCACCGGACAGGGCGGTGGCTACACCTTC.

This clone showed up just a few times. The V gene is TRBV6-5, the J gene TRBJ1-1; no clear D. The CDR3 has 14 amino acids. Germline-derived CDR1 and CDR2 are MNHEY and SVGAGI. Deletions cut 0 bases from V and 6 bases from J, with 11 bases between. CDR3 DNA sequence: TGTGCCAGCAGTTACTCGACCGGGAATGCTGAAGCTTTCTTT. Protein sequence: CASSYSTGNAEAFF.

The CDR3 DNA is TGCAGCGCCTCGTACGGGACAGGGAACAATCAGCCCCAGCATTTT. It is translated as CSASYGTGNNQPQHF. This chain links TRBV29-1 with TRBJ1-5, with 9 bases identical to TRBD1. The V segment lost 7 bases and the J segment 3 bases; nucleotides outside the gene matches: 10. The CDR3 is 15 amino acids. Germline loops: CDR1 SQVTM, CDR2 ANQGSEA.

The chain carries TRBV5-1 and TRBJ1-2, with unresolved D. Trimming shortened V by 4 bases and J by 8 bases, and 30 bases separated the two germline ends. CDR1 is SGHRS and CDR2 is YFSETQ in the germline V gene. The length of the CDR3 is 18 residues. CDR3 DNA: TGCGCCAGCAGCCCTTCCATCCAGCTGGCGGCAGCCGGCTCGGGCTACACCTTC. It encodes CASSPSIQLAAAGSGYTF.

V usage is TRBV25-1 and J usage is TRBJ2-7; D call uncertain. The CDR3 consists of 16 residues. Trimming removed 8 bases from V and 4 bases from J, with 24 bases in between. Germline-derived CDR1 and CDR2 are MGHDK and SYGVNS. CDR3 bases: TGTGCCAGCCGAAGCACCCCATTAGGACGACTTTACGAGCAGTACTTC. It specifies CASRSTPLGRLYEQYF.

The chain employs TRBV2 and TRBJ2-2; 11 nucleotides agree with TRBD1. Per germline, CDR1 SNHLY and CDR2 FYNNEI. The trim removed 7 bases at V and 5 bases at J, leaving 9 bases unmatched. This CDR3 has 16 residues. In DNA, the CDR3 is TGTGCCAGCAAGGGACCCGGGACAGGGGGGACCGGGGAGCTGTTTTTT. It specifies CASKGPGTGGTGELFF.

The chain's CDR3 is CASSIGQTTDTQYF. The CDR3 DNA follows: TGTGCCAGTAGTATTGGACAGACTACAGATACGCAGTATTTT. This chain uses TRBV19 with TRBJ2-3; D is possibly TRBD1 (6 bases). V lost 3 bases and J lost 3, with 10 bases in between. CDR1 LNHDA and CDR2 SQIVND come from the germline V gene (reference sequence). The CDR3 has 14 amino acids.

V and J are TRBV4-1 and TRBJ2-5, with D possibly being TRBD2 (6 bases). The end of the DNA fits TRBJ2-7 better, so the J call may be wrong. The germline V gene has CDR1 MGHRA and CDR2 YSYEKL. This CDR3 region has 15 residues. The CDR3 is CASSPGGGKTYEQYF. The CDR3 coding sequence is TGCGCCAGCAGCCCCGGGGGAGGCAAGACCTACGAGCAGTACTTC.

The chain is built from TRBV7-8 and TRBJ1-3; tentative D call: TRBD1 (5 bases). Germline assignment: CDR1 SGHVS and CDR2 FQNEAQ. With 5 bases removed from V and 6 bases from J, the gap between germline ends came to 14 bases. There are 14 residues in the CDR3. The CDR3 loop is CASSVRTSVNTIYF. The DNA of the CDR3 is TGTGCCAGCAGCGTAAGGACATCGGTAAACACCATATATTTT.

This clone was counted a single time. V and J are TRBV11-1 and TRBJ1-4; D not certain. There are 14 residues in the CDR3. From germline, CDR1 is SGHAT and CDR2 FQDESV (reference sequence). Trimming cost V 2 bases and J 1 base, with 5 bases left between them. The CDR3 sequence: CASSLTGTNEKLFF. The CDR3 region has the DNA TGTGCCAGCAGCTTAACGGGAACTAATGAAAAACTGTTTTTT.

The J gene is TRBJ2-7, the V gene TRBV5-1, with 7 bases identical to TRBD1. This CDR3 comprises 14 residues. Germline V lookup: CDR1 SGHRS, CDR2 YFSETQ. Losses at the gene ends were 4 bases for V and 1 base for J; bases not matched to a gene: 5. The chain's CDR3 is CASSPRDSSYEQYF. Written as DNA, the CDR3 is TGCGCCAGCAGCCCCCGGGACAGTTCCTACGAGCAGTACTTC. Full variable domain (rest looked up from reference TRBV5-1 and TRBJ2-7): KAGVTQTPRYLIKTRGQQVTLSCSPISGHRSVSWYQQTPGQGLQFLFEYFSETQRNKGNFPGRFSGRQFSNSRSEMNVSTLELGDSALYLCASSPRDSSYEQYFGPGTRLTVT.

V is TRBV10-2 and J is TRBJ2-6, with TRBD1 matching 9 bases. CDR1 and CDR2 from the germline V gene are WSHSY and SAAADI. The CDR3 is 17 residues long. V trimming: 10 bases; J trimming: 3 bases; junction bases outside the gene matches: 13. The CDR3 region has the DNA TGCGCCACCGCAACAGGGGGCTTAAAGGATGGGGCCAACGTCCTGACTTTC. Protein sequence: CATATGGLKDGANVLTF.

The J gene is TRBJ2-2, the V gene TRBV5-7, with D maybe TRBD1 (7 bases). TRBV5-7 is an ORF for which the function is uncertain. This CDR3 has 16 amino acids. V shed 4 bases and J shed 6 bases, with 19 bases lying between them. DNA for the CDR3: TGTGCCAGCAGCCCGAACGGAGGGGGCACATCCGGGGAGCTGTTTTTT. It is translated as CASSPNGGGTSGELFF.

The J gene is TRBJ1-2, the V gene TRBV10-3; D call uncertain. With 0 bases removed from V and 7 bases from J, the gap between germline ends came to 18 bases. The CDR3 is 16 amino acids. CDR1 and CDR2 from the germline V gene are ENHRY and SYGVKD. The CDR3 reads CAISESLSRTNPGYTF. The CDR3 nucleotides read TGTGCCATCAGTGAGTCGTTATCCCGAACTAACCCTGGCTACACCTTC.

The chain couples TRBV11-2 to TRBJ1-4; D is possibly TRBD1 (5 bases). Trimming cost V 4 bases and J 3 bases, with 12 bases left between them. Germline assignment: CDR1 SGHAT and CDR2 FQNNGV. The CDR3 covers 15 residues. The CDR3 region is CASSSPLGPNEKLFF. The CDR3 DNA is TGTGCCAGCAGCTCCCCCTTGGGGCCTAATGAAAAACTGTTTTTT. Full variable domain (remainder filled in from reference TRBV11-2 and TRBJ1-4): EAGVAQSPRYKIIEKRQSVAFWCNPISGHATLYWYQQILGQGPKLLIQFQNNGVVDDSQLPKDRFSAERLKGVDSTLKIQPAKLEDSAVYLCASSSPLGPNEKLFFGSGTQLSVL.

The chain combines TRBV5-1 with TRBJ2-3; D unresolved. Germline CDR1 SGHRS, CDR2 YFSETQ. V lost 6 bases to trimming and J lost 0 bases, with 11 bases between them. The CDR3 totals 14 residues. The CDR3 is CASTTGPSTDTQYF. Here the CDR3 DNA reads TGCGCCAGCACCACTGGACCTAGCACAGATACGCAGTATTTT.

CDR3 region: CASSPPSTEYGYTF. The CDR3 bases are TGTGCCAGCTCACCACCGTCGACAGAATATGGCTACACCTTC. This chain links TRBV18 with TRBJ1-2, with D possibly being TRBD1 (5 bases). Trimming removed 0 bases at V and 5 bases at J, with 10 bases between. CDR3 size: 14 residues. Per the germline V gene, CDR1 is KGHSH and CDR2 is LQKENI.

The V and J genes are TRBV5-1 and TRBJ2-7; the D gene could be TRBD1 or TRBD2 (6 bases each). The CDR3 is 14 residues long. Trimming took 6 bases from V and 6 from J, leaving 19 bases between them. Germline values: CDR1 SGHRS, CDR2 YFSETQ. In DNA form, the CDR3 reads TGCGCCAGCACCCCTGGGGGGCGGTCGGGCGAGCAGTACTTC. The encoded protein is CASTPGGRSGEQYF.

This clone occurred once. This chain links TRBV14 with TRBJ2-1; 14 nucleotides align to TRBD2. Germline trimming cut 4 bases from V and 2 bases from J; bases unmatched to any gene: 7. CDR1 SGHDN and CDR2 FVKESK come from the germline V gene. There are 18 residues in the CDR3. CDR3 DNA sequence: TGTGCCAGCAGCCCAGGACTAGCGGGGGGATACGCCTACAATGAGCAGTTCTTC. Protein sequence: CASSPGLAGGYAYNEQFF.

The chain carries TRBV5-6 and TRBJ1-6; D possibly corresponds to TRBD1 (5 bases). The V gene's germline CDR1 is SGHDT and CDR2 YYEEEE. V was shortened by 4 bases and J by 8 bases, with 13 bases between the two germline ends. This CDR3 is 14 amino acids long. The CDR3 reads CASSLWGRDSPLHF. The CDR3 bases are TGTGCCAGCAGCCTCTGGGGCAGGGATTCACCCCTCCACTTT. Together with reference TRBV5-6 and TRBJ1-6, the CDR3 gives the full variable domain: DAGVTQSPTHLIKTRGQQVTLRCSPKSGHDTVSWYQQALGQGPQFIFQYYEEEERQRGNFPDRFSGHQFPNYSSELNVNALLLGDSALYLCASSLWGRDSPLHFGNGTRLTVT.